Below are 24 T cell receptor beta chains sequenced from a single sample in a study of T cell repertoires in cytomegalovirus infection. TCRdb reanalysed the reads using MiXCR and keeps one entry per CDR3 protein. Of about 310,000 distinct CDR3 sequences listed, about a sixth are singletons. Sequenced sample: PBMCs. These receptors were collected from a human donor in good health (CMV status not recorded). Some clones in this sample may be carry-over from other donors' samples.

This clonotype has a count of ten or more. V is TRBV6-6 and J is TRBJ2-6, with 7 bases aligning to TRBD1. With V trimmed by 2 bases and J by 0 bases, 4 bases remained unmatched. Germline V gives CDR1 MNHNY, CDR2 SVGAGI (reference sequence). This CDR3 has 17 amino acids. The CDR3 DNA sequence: TGTGCCAGCAGTTACAGGGGGCCAAGCTCTGGGGCCAACGTCCTGACTTTC. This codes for CASSYRGPSSGANVLTF.

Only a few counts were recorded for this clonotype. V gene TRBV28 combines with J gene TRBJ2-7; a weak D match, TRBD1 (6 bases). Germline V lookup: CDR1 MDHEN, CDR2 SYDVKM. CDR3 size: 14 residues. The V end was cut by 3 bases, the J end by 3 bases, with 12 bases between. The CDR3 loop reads CASSLGHGLYEQYF. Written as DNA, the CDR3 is TGTGCCAGCAGTTTGGGACACGGTCTCTACGAGCAGTACTTC.

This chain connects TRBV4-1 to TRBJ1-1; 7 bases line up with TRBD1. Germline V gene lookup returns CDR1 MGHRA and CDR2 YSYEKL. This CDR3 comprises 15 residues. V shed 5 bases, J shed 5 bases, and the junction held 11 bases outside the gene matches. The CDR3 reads CASSGRTGVGTEAFF. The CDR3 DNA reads TGCGCCAGCAGCGGACGGACAGGTGTTGGAACTGAAGCTTTCTTT.

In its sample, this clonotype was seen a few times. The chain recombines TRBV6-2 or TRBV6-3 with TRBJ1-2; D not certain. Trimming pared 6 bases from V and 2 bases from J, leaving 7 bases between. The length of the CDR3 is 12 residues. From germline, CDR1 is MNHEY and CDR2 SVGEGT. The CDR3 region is CASSPVNYGYTF. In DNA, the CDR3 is TGTGCCAGCAGCCCAGTCAACTATGGCTACACCTTC.

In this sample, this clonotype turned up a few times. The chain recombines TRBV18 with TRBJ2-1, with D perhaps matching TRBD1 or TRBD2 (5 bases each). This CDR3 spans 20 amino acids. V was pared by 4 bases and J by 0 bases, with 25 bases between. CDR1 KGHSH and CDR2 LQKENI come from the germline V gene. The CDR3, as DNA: TGTGCCAGCTCACTGATGGGGACCGACCCTACGATAGGCTCCTACAATGAGCAGTTCTTC. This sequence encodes CASSLMGTDPTIGSYNEQFF.

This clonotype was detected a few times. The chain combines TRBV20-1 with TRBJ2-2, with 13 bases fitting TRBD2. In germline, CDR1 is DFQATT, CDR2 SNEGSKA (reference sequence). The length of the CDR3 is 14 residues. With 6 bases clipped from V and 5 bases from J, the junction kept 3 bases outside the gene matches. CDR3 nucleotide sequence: TGCAGTGCCCGACTAGCGGGGGGAACCGGGGAGCTGTTTTTT. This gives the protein CSARLAGGTGELFF.

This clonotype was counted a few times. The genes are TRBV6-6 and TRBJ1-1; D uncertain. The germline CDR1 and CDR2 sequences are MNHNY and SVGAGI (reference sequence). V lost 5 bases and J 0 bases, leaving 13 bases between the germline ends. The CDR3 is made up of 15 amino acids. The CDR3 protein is CASSTESNLNTEAFF. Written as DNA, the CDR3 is TGTGCCAGCAGTACTGAATCGAACTTGAACACTGAAGCTTTCTTT.

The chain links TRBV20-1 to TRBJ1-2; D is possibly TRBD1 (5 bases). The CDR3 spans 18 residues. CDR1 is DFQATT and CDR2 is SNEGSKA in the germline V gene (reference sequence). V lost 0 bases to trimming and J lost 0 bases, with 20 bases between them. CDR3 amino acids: CSAREERRWGGSNYGYTF. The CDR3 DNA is TGCAGTGCTAGAGAAGAACGCCGGTGGGGGGGATCTAACTATGGCTACACCTTC.

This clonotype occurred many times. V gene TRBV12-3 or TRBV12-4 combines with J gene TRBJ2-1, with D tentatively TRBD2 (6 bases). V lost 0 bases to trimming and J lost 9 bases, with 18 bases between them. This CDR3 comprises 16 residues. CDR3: CASSLALAGTGGEQFF. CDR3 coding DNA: TGTGCCAGCAGTTTAGCGCTAGCTGGGACTGGGGGTGAGCAGTTCTTC.

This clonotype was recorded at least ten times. The CDR3 here is CASSRRGTGDSSSTDTQYF. The CDR3 DNA follows: TGCGCCAGCAGCCGAAGGGGGACAGGAGATTCTTCTAGCACAGATACGCAGTATTTT. This rearrangement joins TRBV4-1 to TRBJ2-3; 8 positions match TRBD1. Trimming removed 4 bases from V and 0 bases from J; junction bases left unmatched: 15. Germline CDR1 reads MGHRA; CDR2 reads YSYEKL. The CDR3 is 19 residues long.

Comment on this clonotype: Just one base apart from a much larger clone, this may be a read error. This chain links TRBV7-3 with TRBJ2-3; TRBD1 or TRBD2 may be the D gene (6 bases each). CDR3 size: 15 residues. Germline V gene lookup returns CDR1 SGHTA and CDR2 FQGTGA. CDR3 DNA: TGTACCAGCAGCTTAGAAGGGGGGTTCACAGATACGCAGTATTTT. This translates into CTSSLEGGFTDTQYF.

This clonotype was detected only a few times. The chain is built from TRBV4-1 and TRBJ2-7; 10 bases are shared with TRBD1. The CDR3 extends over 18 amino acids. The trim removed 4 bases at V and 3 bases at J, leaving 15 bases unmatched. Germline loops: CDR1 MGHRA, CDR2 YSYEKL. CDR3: CASSPNRGQGGLFYEQYF. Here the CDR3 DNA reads TGCGCCAGCAGCCCGAATCGAGGACAGGGGGGCCTTTTCTACGAGCAGTACTTC.

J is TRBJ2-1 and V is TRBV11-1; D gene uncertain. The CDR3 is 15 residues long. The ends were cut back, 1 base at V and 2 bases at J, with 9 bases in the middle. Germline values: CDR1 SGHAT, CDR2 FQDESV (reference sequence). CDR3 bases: TGTGCCAGCAGCTTAGACGACCCCGCCTACAATGAGCAGTTCTTC. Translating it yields CASSLDDPAYNEQFF. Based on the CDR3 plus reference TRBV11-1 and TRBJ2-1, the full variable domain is EAEVAQSPRYKITEKSQAVAFWCDPISGHATLYWYRQILGQGPELLVQFQDESVVDDSQLPKDRFSAERLKGVDSTLKIQPAELGDSAMYLCASSLDDPAYNEQFFGPGTRLTVL.

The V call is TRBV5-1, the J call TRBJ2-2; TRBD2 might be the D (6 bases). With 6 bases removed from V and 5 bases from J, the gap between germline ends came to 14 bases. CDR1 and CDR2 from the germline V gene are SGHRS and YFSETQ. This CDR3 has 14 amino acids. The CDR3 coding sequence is TGCGCCAGCAACATGGCCGCGGGGACCGGGGAGCTGTTTTTT. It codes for CASNMAAGTGELFF.

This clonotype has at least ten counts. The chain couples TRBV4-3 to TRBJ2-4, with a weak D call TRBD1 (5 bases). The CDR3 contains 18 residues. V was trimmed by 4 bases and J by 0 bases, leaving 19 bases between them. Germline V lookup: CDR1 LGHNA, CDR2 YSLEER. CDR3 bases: TGCGCCAGCAGCCCAGATAAGGGGCAGAGACTAGCCAAAAACATTCAGTACTTC. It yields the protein CASSPDKGQRLAKNIQYF.

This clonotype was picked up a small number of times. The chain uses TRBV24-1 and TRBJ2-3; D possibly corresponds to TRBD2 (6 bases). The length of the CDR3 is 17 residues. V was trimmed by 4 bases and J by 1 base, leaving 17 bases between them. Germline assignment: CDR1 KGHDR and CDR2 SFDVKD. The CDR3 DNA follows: TGTGCCACCAGTGACAGACCGGTGGGACTTCGCACAGATACGCAGTATTTT. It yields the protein CATSDRPVGLRTDTQYF.

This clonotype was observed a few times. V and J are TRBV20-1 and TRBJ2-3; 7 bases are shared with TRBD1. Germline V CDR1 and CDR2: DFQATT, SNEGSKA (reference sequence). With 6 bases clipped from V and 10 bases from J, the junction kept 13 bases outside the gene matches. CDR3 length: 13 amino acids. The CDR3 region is CSAGTARPESQYF. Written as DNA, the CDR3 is TGCAGTGCCGGGACAGCCAGACCCGAATCGCAGTATTTT.

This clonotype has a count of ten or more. The CDR3 is CASRPGTSFNEQFF. CDR3 sequence (DNA): TGTGCCAGCAGGCCCGGGACTAGTTTTAATGAGCAGTTCTTC. V gene TRBV7-2 combines with J gene TRBJ2-1; 8 nucleotides line up with TRBD2. Germline CDR1 reads SGHTA; CDR2 reads FQGNSA. V lost 6 bases to trimming and J lost 7 bases; unmatched junction nucleotides: 8. The CDR3 spans 14 residues. The entire variable domain, with the rest obtained from reference TRBV7-2 and TRBJ2-1, is as follows: GAGVSQSPSNKVTEKGKDVELRCDPISGHTALYWYRQSLGQGLEFLIYFQGNSAPDKSGLPSDRFSAERTGGSVSTLTIQRTQQEDSAVYLCASRPGTSFNEQFFGPGTRLTVL.

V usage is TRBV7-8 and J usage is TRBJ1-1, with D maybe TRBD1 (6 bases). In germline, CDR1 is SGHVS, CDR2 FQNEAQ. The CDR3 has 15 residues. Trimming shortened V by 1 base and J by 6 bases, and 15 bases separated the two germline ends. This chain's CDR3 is CASSLGGGQGSEAFF. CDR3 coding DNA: TGTGCCAGCAGCTTAGGAGGAGGGCAGGGGTCTGAAGCTTTCTTT.

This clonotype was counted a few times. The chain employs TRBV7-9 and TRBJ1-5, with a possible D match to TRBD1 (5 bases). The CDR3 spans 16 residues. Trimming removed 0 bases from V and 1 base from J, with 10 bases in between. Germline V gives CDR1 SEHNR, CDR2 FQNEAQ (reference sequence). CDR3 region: CASSLANRSSNQPQHF. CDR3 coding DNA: TGTGCCAGCAGCTTAGCTAACAGGTCGAGCAATCAGCCCCAGCATTTT.

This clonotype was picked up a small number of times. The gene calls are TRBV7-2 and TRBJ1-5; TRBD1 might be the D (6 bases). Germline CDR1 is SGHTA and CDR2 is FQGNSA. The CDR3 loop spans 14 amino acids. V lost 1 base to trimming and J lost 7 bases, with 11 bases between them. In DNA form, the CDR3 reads TGTGCCAGCAGCTTAGTACAGGGTAGGCAGCCCCAGCATTTT. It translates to CASSLVQGRQPQHF.

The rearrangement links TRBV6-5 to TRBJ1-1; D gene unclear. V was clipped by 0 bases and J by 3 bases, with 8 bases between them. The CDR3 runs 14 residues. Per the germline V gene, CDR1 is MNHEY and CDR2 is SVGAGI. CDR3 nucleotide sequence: TGTGCCAGCAGTTACTCAATGTCAGACACTGAAGCTTTCTTT. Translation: CASSYSMSDTEAFF.

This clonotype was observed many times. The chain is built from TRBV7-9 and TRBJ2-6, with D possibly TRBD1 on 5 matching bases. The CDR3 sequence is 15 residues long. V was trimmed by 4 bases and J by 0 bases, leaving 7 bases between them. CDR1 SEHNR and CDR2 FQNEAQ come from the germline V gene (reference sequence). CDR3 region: CASSSTGSGANVLTF. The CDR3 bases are TGTGCCAGCAGCTCCACAGGCTCTGGGGCCAACGTCCTGACTTTC.

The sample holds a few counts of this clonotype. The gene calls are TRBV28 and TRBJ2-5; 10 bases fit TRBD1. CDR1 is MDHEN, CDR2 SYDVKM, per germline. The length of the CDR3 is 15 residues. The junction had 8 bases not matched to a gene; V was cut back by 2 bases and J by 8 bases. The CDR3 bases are TGTGCCAGCAGTTTAGTTGACAGGGGGCGCGGTACCCAGTACTTC. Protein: CASSLVDRGRGTQYF.